This entry describes one T cell receptor (beta chain). Its antigen specificity is not known. It has no much larger one-base neighbor in the sample; base qualities were not kept. The cohort comprised some 730 healthy bone marrow donors. All cohort members were sampled while nominally healthy, although unrecorded immune exposures were likely present. The donor was CMV seronegative and was included in the group of a few hundred seronegative cohort members. Every donor gave a peripheral blood sample, and the peripheral blood mononuclear cells from that sample were used for TCR beta sequencing. The Qiagen DNeasy Blood Extraction Kit was used to extract genomic DNA from the blood cell samples. V gives up 3 bases and J gives up 5 bases, and the segment between their germline ends measures 16 bases. From its cysteine to its phenylalanine, the CDR3 spans 14 amino acids. Only the CDR3 DNA is retained, 42 bases long and in frame from the first base. Reading the germline V gene gives CDR1 SQVTM and CDR2 ANQGSEA.

This record comes from a study of cytomegalovirus exposure and HLA in healthy donors (dated 2017 in TCRdb). Background for the entire study: According to an earlier analysis of around 600 of the donors, about 179 million T cells yielded 95 million to 140 million unique TCR beta sequences and 276 Gb of sequence data. In a later analysis, previously published TCR beta repertoires from more than 500 donors were re-analyzed and high-resolution HLA genotyping was added so that TCR occurrence patterns could be studied. The later analysis used no new phenotypic data to find candidate immune exposures, relying instead on TCR beta sequences and their occurrence across donors. In addition to the first cohort of around 670 subjects, a separate validation cohort of 120 different subjects was used. HLA typing included class I and class II loci at four-digit resolution. The study combined high-throughput TCR immunosequencing, statistical association of individual TCRs with disease status, and machine learning to predict cytomegalovirus infection status. A later genetic analysis used genome-wide SNP genotypes for about 60% of the roughly 670 donors, treating that subset as a discovery cohort. All discovery cohort repertoires had been generated using a single sequencing platform. Using immunosequencing, the study profiled T cell repertoires from 550 to 750 subjects and related those repertoires to cytomegalovirus serostatus. A handful of DR-DQ haplotypes were handled as single units for association and clustering because linkage in the cohort was strong. Among the approximately 400 genotyped donors, about 85% belonged to the genetic ancestry cluster associated with self-reported Caucasian donors. The study aimed to test whether signatures of past pathogen exposure could be identified by cataloging public T cell receptors. In an earlier analysis of around 540 of the donors, high-throughput TCR beta sequencing was used to judge whether each TCR beta V gene segment behaved as functional or pseudogenic. The number of typed donors differed by locus: about 629-640 for A, B, C, DRB1 and DQB1; some 540 for DQA1; over 600 for DPA1; and about 450 for DPB1. Donor age, sex, ethnicity and CMV serostatus were compiled alongside the repertoire data. On average, around 240,000 unique TCR beta nucleotide sequences were sequenced per donor among a few hundred genotyped donors of the cohort, with 15% to 20% of those sequences being non-productive. Approximately 300 gigabases of sequencing data and 91 million or so unique TCR sequences made up an early release that covered roughly 670 HLA-typed donors.

Broader findings and caveats from the paper: In a later genetic analysis, a missense DCLRE1C variant was associated with V-gene and J-gene trimming of TCR beta chains, and the association was replicated in an independent cohort. In vitro tests confirmed that a few of the cytomegalovirus-associated TCR beta chains recognize cytomegalovirus antigens. The earlier analysis of some 540 of the donors excluded fewer than 20 rarely observed V segments, including chromosome 9 orphons, because counts were too low. The sequencing pipeline was judged likely to have produced a cluster of highly shared sequence variants as a technical artifact. Specific HLA alleles were associated with 15,000 to 20,000 TCR beta sequences at a false discovery rate of 0.05 in a later analysis. In a later analysis, the rate of TCR association differed among HLA loci, with DRB1 alleles having the most associated TCRs and HLA-C alleles having the fewest. The only immune exposure information available for the cohort was CMV serostatus. Compared with the roughly 670-donor mean, donors in an Asian-associated ancestry cluster had fewer N-insertions in productive TCRs, according to a later genetic analysis. When HLA alleles, especially DR and DQ, strongly co-occurred, attributing TCR associations to individual alleles was difficult. The 87-base-pair reads could not distinguish some IMGT-functional V segments, including TRBV6-2 and TRBV6-3, so those segments were excluded. A later analysis found that HLA-associated TCR beta chains were more clonally expanded and had lower generation probabilities than equally common non-associated chains. Sequencing depth was assumed to be roughly uniform across donors in the presence/absence analyses, though that assumption may not hold. According to a later analysis, most CMV-associated TCR beta chains appeared to be HLA-restricted, and the HLA associations seemed to be driven largely by CMV exposure. The authors suggested that the approach could potentially be generalized to other disease states and immunological phenotypes. Because HLA typing was unavailable for some donors at each locus, only the typed subset was used in association tests. According to a later analysis, parvovirus B19, influenza, CMV and Epstein-Barr virus appeared linked to several top co-occurrence clusters. In an earlier analysis of approximately 590 of the donors, most TCR beta V segments were observed in productive rearrangements about 87% or about 30% of the time, broadly matching IMGT annotations. Across donors, most TCR sequences were observed very rarely, whereas some public TCRs were present in many individuals. The cohort was sequenced for TCR beta chains only, and without alpha or paired-chain data the features that could be detected were limited. In the study, 150 to 200 TCR beta chains were listed as associated with cytomegalovirus. Cytomegalovirus status was reported to be diagnosed by the classifier with high specificity and sensitivity in both the original and validation cohorts. Linkage disequilibrium might explain the correlated functional status among segregating V segments, but an unknown experimental factor could not be ruled out. A further reported finding was that TCR beta sequences accurately predicted the HLA-A and HLA-B alleles for most subjects in the first cohort.

The library was produced with the immunoSEQ multiplex PCR assay. A mixture of 60 forward primers for TCR Vbeta segments and 13 reverse primers for TCR Jbeta segments was used in the multiplex PCR. Amplification of the CDR3 region of rearranged TCR beta genes was performed with a multiplex PCR assay on genomic DNA. Amplified TCR beta libraries were sequenced as 87-base-pair reads on the Illumina HiSeq System. Per the authors' processing: A later analysis counted tens of millions of unique TCR beta chains across the 700 or so repertoires, and around 12 million of these chains were shared by at least two donors. Raw reads were error-corrected and collapsed into unique sequences with a nearest-neighbor algorithm that merged closely related sequences to remove PCR and sequencing errors. To assign V, D and J gene segments, CDR3 sequences were aligned to IMGT reference sequences. For a sequence to be retained, a match of at least six nucleotides to both a V gene segment and a J gene segment was required. Rearrangements were called productive when the CDR3 lacked stop codons and stayed in frame with V and J; all others were non-productive. Following IMGT convention, CDR3 was defined as the stretch from the second conserved V-encoded cysteine up to the conserved J-encoded phenylalanine. Sequences without an unambiguous match to a single V gene segment were excluded from the earlier analysis of over 500 of the donors. In an earlier analysis of 587 of the donors, V segments were called functional above 56.7% productive rearrangements and were called segregating when the between-donor standard deviation exceeded 5%. To diagnose cytomegalovirus status from the catalog of TCR beta chain sequences, a statistical classification framework was built. V and J gene assignment, in a later analysis, came from comparing TCR nucleotide sequences with IMGT/GENE-DB human TR gene sequences. Using the TCRdist pipeline, a later analysis assigned CDR3 sequences along with most-parsimonious VDJ recombination scenarios. In a later analysis, every TCR beta chain was defined by the combination of its CDR3 amino acid sequence and its V-gene family, and reads without a unique V-gene family were dropped. To address suspected cross-contamination and a sequencing artifact, a later analysis removed roughly 580 highly shared, low-generation-probability nucleotide sequences. For each public chain, a later analysis derived a clonal expansion index from normalized ranks of inferred template counts within each repertoire. In a later analysis, generation probabilities were computed using a VDJ recombination model fitted to out-of-frame rearrangements, and the results were checked against IGoR. In a later analysis, hypergeometric tests were used to score TCR-TCR, TCR-HLA and TCR-CMV co-occurrence, with a repertoire-size bias correction applied to TCR pairs. To estimate false discovery rates, a later analysis permuted the HLA or CMV assignments 20 times. In a later analysis, co-occurring TCRs were grouped using DBSCAN, with TCRdist sequence similarity added in when clustering inside HLA-allele-positive subsets. Repertoires with fewer than 30,000 or more than 120,000 public chains were left out of co-occurrence clustering, as were four to six repertoires with anomalous nucleotide sharing. TCRdb obtained this table from immuneACCESS and retained in-frame rearrangements with V and J assigned. These tables miss some clones; where compared with another copy, unresolved V genes account for less than half of the shortfall, and the remainder is unexplained. V, J and clone size were drawn from that table, and D and trimming were deduced from the DNA. The sample records some 170,000 clones, 70% to 90% of which are singletons. The biggest ten clones account for over 0.8% of the sample.

The chain is made from TRBV29-1 and TRBJ1-1, with no confidently assigned D gene. The sample comprised PBMCs. The TCR originated in a woman in her 30s in good health and CMV-seronegative. The DNA is as follows: TGCAGCGTTGACACGTCCTACGAGGGAACTGAAGCTTTCTTT. The resulting protein is CSVDTSYEGTEAFF.